These 3 T cell receptor beta chains share one sample of origin, sequenced in a study of lymphopenia after photon versus proton radiotherapy. The assay was immunoSEQ multiplex PCR, and TCRdb's table has in-frame clones only and misses some. This sample carries more than 25,000 clones, about four fifths of them seen once, and the ten largest clones take approximately 3.7%. Here the sequenced sample was peripheral blood, taken from a patient treated with photon-based radiotherapy. Receptors were obtained from a woman between 50 and 59 years old with pancreatic cancer.

This clone has a handful of counts. The V gene is TRBV7-2, the J gene TRBJ1-2; D gene uncertain. The V end lost 0 bases, the J end lost 3 bases, and 11 bases lay between the germline ends. The CDR3 spans 15 residues. Germline values: CDR1 SGHTA, CDR2 FQGNSA. The CDR3 DNA is TGTGCCAGCAGCTTAGCGCCCCGACCGGACTATGGCTACACCTTC. Translation: CASSLAPRPDYGYTF. Using reference TRBV7-2 and TRBJ1-2 for the parts outside the CDR3, the full variable domain is GAGVSQSPSNKVTEKGKDVELRCDPISGHTALYWYRQSLGQGLEFLIYFQGNSAPDKSGLPSDRFSAERTGGSVSTLTIQRTQQEDSAVYLCASSLAPRPDYGYTFGSGTRLTVV.

This clone has a handful of counts. The rearrangement joins TRBV4-1 to TRBJ1-2; 7 bases match TRBD1. The junction had 10 bases not matched to a gene; V was cut back by 1 base and J by 8 bases. The CDR3 loop spans 15 amino acids. The germline V gene encodes CDR1 MGHRA and CDR2 YSYEKL. CDR3 sequence reads: CASSQGRGGPRGYTF. The CDR3 DNA sequence: TGCGCCAGCAGCCAAGGACGAGGGGGCCCCAGGGGCTACACCTTC.

V is TRBV5-4 and J is TRBJ1-2, with 9 bases matching TRBD1. The length of the CDR3 is 15 residues. Germline CDR1 and CDR2: SGHNT and YYREEE (reference sequence). With 3 bases clipped from V and 8 bases from J, the junction kept 11 bases outside the gene matches. CDR3 DNA sequence: TGTGCCAGCAGCTGGAGCCGCACAGGGGGCGAGGGCTACACCTTC. Translated: CASSWSRTGGEGYTF. Drawing the rest from reference TRBV5-4 and TRBJ1-2, the complete variable domain is ETGVTQSPTHLIKTRGQQVTLRCSSQSGHNTVSWYQQALGQGPQFIFQYYREEENGRGNFPPRFSGLQFPNYSSELNVNALELDDSALYLCASSWSRTGGEGYTFGSGTRLTVV.